Listed below are T cell receptor beta chains from one sample, sequenced in a study of T cell responses to AZD1222 COVID-19 vaccine. Clones were sequenced by immunoSEQ multiplex PCR, and TCRdb holds only the in-frame ones, with some missing. The sample records roughly 140,000 clones, approximately 88% being singletons. Sequenced material: peripheral blood, taken on day 0 of MenACWY control vaccination. These TCRs come from an adult in good health. The CDR3 runs from the conserved cysteine through the conserved F or W. A D gene is named only where the DNA matches it firmly. Only part of the rows carry a size: once, few, many, or a class if the clone is expanded.

d_call j_call clone_size v_call cdr3_nt cdr3_aa
. TRBJ1-1 . TRBV5-8 TGTGCCAGCAGCTTTCAGGGAGGGTGGACTGAAGCTTTCTTT CASSFQGGWTEAFF
. TRBJ2-7 . TRBV4-1 TGCGCCAGCAGCCAACCCCAACAGGGTTTGTACGAGCAGTACTTC CASSQPQQGLYEQYF
. TRBJ1-2 once TRBV3-1/TRBV3-2 TGTGCCAGCAGCCAAGATGGGGACTTCGGCTATGGCTACACCTTC CASSQDGDFGYGYTF
TRBD1 TRBJ1-1 once TRBV5-1 TGCGCCAGCAGAGATCAGGGGGCGGTCACTGAAGCTTTCTTT CASRDQGAVTEAFF
. TRBJ1-4 . TRBV6-1 TGTGCCAGCAGTGAAGCGCTAGGGGGATTGGGGAAACTGTTTTTT CASSEALGGLGKLFF
. TRBJ1-1 . TRBV12-3/TRBV12-4 TGTGCCAGCAGTTTAGAAGCTGAAGCTTTCTTT CASSLEAEAFF
TRBD1 TRBJ1-2 . TRBV7-9 TGTGCCAGCAGCTTAAATGAGCTGACAGGGGGACGCGGCTACACCTTC CASSLNELTGGRGYTF
. TRBJ2-1 . TRBV7-2 TGTGCCAGCAGCTCGGGAGAACACGGAGGCAATGAGCAGTTCTTC CASSSGEHGGNEQFF
. TRBJ1-5 . TRBV4-1 TGCGCCAGCAGCCAAGATACTCGCAGGCAAAATCAGCCCCAGCATTTT CASSQDTRRQNQPQHF
. TRBJ2-3 . TRBV14 TGTGCCAGCAGCCAGGAGGGTGGCACAGATACGCAGTATTTT CASSQEGGTDTQYF
. TRBJ2-1 once TRBV7-2 TGTGCCAGCAGCCCGGGACTCACCTCCTACAATGAGCAGTTCTTC CASSPGLTSYNEQFF
TRBD2 TRBJ2-3 . TRBV29-1 TGCAGCGTGACCGGGACTAGCGGGGCGCAGTATTTT CSVTGTSGAQYF
. TRBJ1-1 . TRBV9 TGTGCCAGCAGCGTAGTGGGCGCCGGCACTGAAGCTTTCTTT CASSVVGAGTEAFF
TRBD1 TRBJ2-7 . TRBV19 TGTGCCAGTAGTAGGGGACAGCGCTACGAGCAGTACTTC CASSRGQRYEQYF
TRBD1 TRBJ1-6 . TRBV7-2 TGTGCCAGCAGCTCGGACAGGGAGGCCTCACCCCTCCACTTT CASSSDREASPLHF
. TRBJ2-2 . TRBV4-2 TGTGCCAGCAGCCAAGAGGCTACGGGGGGCGTCACCGGGGAGCTGTTTTTT CASSQEATGGVTGELFF
. TRBJ2-2 . TRBV6-2/TRBV6-3 TGTGCCAGCAGTTACCAGGGGACATCGAACACCGGGGAGCTGTTTTTT CASSYQGTSNTGELFF
TRBD1 TRBJ1-4 . TRBV30 TGTGCCTGGAGTCTCCCCGAGACAGGGCGATATGCAACTAATGAAAAACTGTTTTTT CAWSLPETGRYATNEKLFF
. TRBJ2-3 . TRBV24-1 TGTGCCACCAGTGACCCCCCGGGGGCAGGGGAAGCAGATACGCAGTATTTT CATSDPPGAGEADTQYF
. TRBJ1-3 . TRBV7-9 TGTGCCAGCAGCTTTACCTCCGGAAACACCATATATTTT CASSFTSGNTIYF
. TRBJ1-5 . TRBV2 TGTGCCAGCAGTGATAAGGGGGGCCATCAGCCCCAGCATTTT CASSDKGGHQPQHF
. TRBJ1-1 . TRBV5-1 TGCGCCAGCAGCTGGGAAGCCGTGGGGACTGAAGCTTTCTTT CASSWEAVGTEAFF
. TRBJ2-3 . TRBV30 TGTGCCTGGAGTCCCCCCAATGCGGGCACAGATACGCAGTATTTT CAWSPPNAGTDTQYF
. TRBJ2-3 once TRBV5-1 TGCGCCAGCAGCTTTGTATTGGGCACAGATACGCAGTATTTT CASSFVLGTDTQYF
. TRBJ1-1 few TRBV7-2 TGTGCCAGCAGCTTAGCCCTAACAGGGACGAACACTGAAGCTTTCTTT CASSLALTGTNTEAFF
. TRBJ1-3 . TRBV3-1/TRBV3-2 TGTGCCAGCAGCCAGGATTCAACAGGGACACTATACGGAAACACCATATATTTT CASSQDSTGTLYGNTIYF
. TRBJ1-2 . TRBV30 TGTGCCTGGAGGACAGCTAACTATGGCTACACCTTC CAWRTANYGYTF
. TRBJ2-5 . TRBV5-4 TGTGCCAGCAGCTTGGCCCGGCAGGCCCAGTACTTC CASSLARQAQYF
TRBD1 TRBJ1-1 once TRBV19 TGTGCCAGTAGAGGACAGGGTCCCCCGGTGGATGAAGCTTTCTTT CASRGQGPPVDEAFF
. TRBJ2-3 once TRBV19 TGTGCCAGTAGTATAGCATTGAGCACCGACACAGATACGCAGTATTTT CASSIALSTDTDTQYF
. TRBJ2-3 . TRBV11-2 TGTGCCAGCAGCCTCGGGAGTAGCATAGATACGCAGTATTTT CASSLGSSIDTQYF
. TRBJ1-2 . TRBV16 TGTGCCAGCAGCCAATCGGGGGACGCACAGTCGTATGGCTACACCTTC CASSQSGDAQSYGYTF
TRBD1 TRBJ1-2 . TRBV28 TGTGCCAGCAGTTTAATGACAGGGGGCGCCTATGGCTACACCTTC CASSLMTGGAYGYTF
TRBD2 TRBJ2-1 . TRBV5-1 TGCGCCAGCAGCAGCGGACTAGCGGTCTACAATGAGCAGTTCTTC CASSSGLAVYNEQFF
TRBD1 TRBJ2-5 . TRBV6-5 TGTGCCAGCAAGGAACCGGGGACAGGGGAAGAGACCCAGTACTTC CASKEPGTGEETQYF
. TRBJ1-2 . TRBV24-1 TGTGCCACCAGTGATTTAAACAGAAACCTTGGCTACACCTTC CATSDLNRNLGYTF
TRBD2 TRBJ2-3 . TRBV15 TGTGCCACCAGCAGAGTTAATTCGGGAGGAGCTGATACGCAGTATTTT CATSRVNSGGADTQYF
. TRBJ2-2 . TRBV9 TGTGCCAGCAGCGTATTTGGGACCGCGAACACCGGGGAGCTGTTTTTT CASSVFGTANTGELFF